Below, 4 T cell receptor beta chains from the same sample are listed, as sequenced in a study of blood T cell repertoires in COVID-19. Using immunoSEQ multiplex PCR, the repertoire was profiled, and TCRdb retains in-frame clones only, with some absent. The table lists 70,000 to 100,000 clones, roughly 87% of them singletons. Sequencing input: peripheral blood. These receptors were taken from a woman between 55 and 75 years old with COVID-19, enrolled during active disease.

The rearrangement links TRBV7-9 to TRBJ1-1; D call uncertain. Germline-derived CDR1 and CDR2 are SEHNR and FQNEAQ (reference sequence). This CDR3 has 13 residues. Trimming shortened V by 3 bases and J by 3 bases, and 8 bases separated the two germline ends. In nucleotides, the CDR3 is TGTGCCAGCAGCTTGAAGGAGCACACTGAAGCTTTCTTT. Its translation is CASSLKEHTEAFF.

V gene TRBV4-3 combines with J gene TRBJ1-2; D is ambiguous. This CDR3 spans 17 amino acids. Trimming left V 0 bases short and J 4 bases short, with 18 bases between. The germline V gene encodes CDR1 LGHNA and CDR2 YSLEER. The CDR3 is CASSQEERGNGVYGYTF. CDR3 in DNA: TGCGCCAGCAGCCAAGAGGAGAGAGGGAACGGTGTCTATGGCTACACCTTC.

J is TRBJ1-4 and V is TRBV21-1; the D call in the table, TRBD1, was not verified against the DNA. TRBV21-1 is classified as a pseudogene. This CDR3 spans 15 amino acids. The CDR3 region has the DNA TGTGCCAGCAGCAAAGATCCTGGGGGCGGTGAAAAACTGTTTTTT. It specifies CASSKDPGGGEKLFF.

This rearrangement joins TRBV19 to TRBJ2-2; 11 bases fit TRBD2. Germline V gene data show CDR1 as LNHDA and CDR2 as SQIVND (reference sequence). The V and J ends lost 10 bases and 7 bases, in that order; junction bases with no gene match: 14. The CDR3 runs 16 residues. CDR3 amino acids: CATRVIAGGQGGELFF. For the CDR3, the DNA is TGTGCCACCCGTGTGATAGCGGGGGGGCAGGGCGGGGAGCTGTTTTTT.